This TCR beta chain was documented in a study of T cell repertoires in cytomegalovirus infection (dated by TCRdb to the late 2010s). The study in broad terms: Donor HLA type was relevant to the analysis, because carriage of CMV infection together with the matching HLA type was indicated by public TCR beta signatures. Paper-wide results and their limitations: In both this cohort and an independent roughly 400-donor cohort, the cumulative frequency of public TCR beta family members distinguished carriers of CMV infection plus the relevant HLA type. In the ex vivo response, HLA-C-restricted CMV-specific TCR beta clonotypes were dominant, and in two of eight donors the single most frequent clonotype came from this HLA-C-restricted group.

In the germline V gene, CDR1 corresponds to MNHEY and CDR2 to SVGEGT. V is trimmed back by 4 bases and J by 3 bases, and the junction contains 9 bases that no gene match accounts for. The cysteine opens and the phenylalanine closes a CDR3 of 17 amino acids. Only CDR3 DNA remains: 51 bases, in frame from the first base. Sequencing used an Illumina HiSeq 1500. TCRdb redid the processing of the public reads, applying fastp at Q25 and MiXCR, and retained in-frame beta chains. Rows with a matching CDR3 protein are joined into one entry that keeps the most common DNA and genes. This sample holds about 260,000 distinct CDR3 sequences; approximately 14% were observed only once. Jointly, the top ten make up around 9% of the sample. This clonotype was recorded many times. Its antigen remains unidentified. No qualities accompany the bases; no much larger clone lies one base away.

The chain couples TRBV6-2 or TRBV6-3 to TRBJ2-2, with 9 junctional bases fitting TRBD2. Material for sequencing was PBMCs. The sequence was obtained from a human donor in good health (CMV status not recorded). Some clones in this sample may be carry-over from other donors' samples. For the CDR3, the sequence is CASSSIFLAGYTGELFF. Here is the DNA: TGTGCCAGCAGTTCCATCTTCCTAGCGGGGTACACCGGGGAGCTGTTTTTT.